The clone carrying this T cell receptor beta chain appeared once. The data are from a study of blood T cell repertoires in COVID-19. Some clones are missing from TCRdb's copy, which holds only in-frame ones; the method was immunoSEQ multiplex PCR. Altogether 300,000 to 350,000 clones are present, 87% being singletons, with the ten largest covering about 2.3%. Germline loops: CDR1 MNHEY, CDR2 SVGAGI. This CDR3 has 13 residues. With 6 bases removed from V and 4 bases from J, the gap between germline ends came to 12 bases. Sequencing was done on a sample of peripheral blood. The receptor was derived from a man aged 18 to 30 with active or convalescent COVID-19. V and J are TRBV6-5 and TRBJ1-2; TRBD1 is a possible D gene (6 bases). The CDR3 DNA sequence: TGTGCCAGCAGATTTACAGGGTCCTATGGCTACACCTTC. The encoded protein is CASRFTGSYGYTF.